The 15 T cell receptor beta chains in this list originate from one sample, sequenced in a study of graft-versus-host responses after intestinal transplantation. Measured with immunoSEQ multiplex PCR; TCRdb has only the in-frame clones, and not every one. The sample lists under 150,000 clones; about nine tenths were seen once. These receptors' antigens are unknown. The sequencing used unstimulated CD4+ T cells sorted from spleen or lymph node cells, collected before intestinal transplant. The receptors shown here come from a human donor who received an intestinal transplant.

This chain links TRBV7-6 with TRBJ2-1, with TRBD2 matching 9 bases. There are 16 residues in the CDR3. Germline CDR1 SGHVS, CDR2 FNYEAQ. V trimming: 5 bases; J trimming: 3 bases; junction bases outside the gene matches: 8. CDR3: CASSTLAGEGYNEQFF. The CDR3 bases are TGTGCCAGCAGCACCTTAGCGGGAGAGGGCTACAATGAGCAGTTCTTC. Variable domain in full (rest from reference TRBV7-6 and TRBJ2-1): GAGVSQSPRYKVTKRGQDVALRCDPISGHVSLYWYRQALGQGPEFLTYFNYEAQQDKSGLPNDRFSAERPEGSISTLTIQRTEQRDSAMYRCASSTLAGEGYNEQFFGPGTRLTVL.

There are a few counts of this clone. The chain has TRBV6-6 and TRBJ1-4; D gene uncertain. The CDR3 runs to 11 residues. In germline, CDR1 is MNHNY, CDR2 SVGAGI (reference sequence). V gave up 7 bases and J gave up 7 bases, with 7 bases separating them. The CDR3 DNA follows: TGTGCCAGCACCCCCAGTGAAAAACTGTTTTTT. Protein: CASTPSEKLFF.

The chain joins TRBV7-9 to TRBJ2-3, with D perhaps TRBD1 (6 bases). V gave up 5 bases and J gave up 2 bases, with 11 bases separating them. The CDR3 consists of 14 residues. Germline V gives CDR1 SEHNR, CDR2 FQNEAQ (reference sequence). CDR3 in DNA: TGTGCCAGCAGCCGGCACAGGGTCACAGATACGCAGTATTTT. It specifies CASSRHRVTDTQYF.

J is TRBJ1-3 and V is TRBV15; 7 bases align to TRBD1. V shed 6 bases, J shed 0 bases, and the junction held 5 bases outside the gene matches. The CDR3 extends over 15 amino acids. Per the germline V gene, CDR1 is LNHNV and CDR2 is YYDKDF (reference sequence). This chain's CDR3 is CATRRDSTSGNTIYF. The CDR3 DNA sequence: TGTGCCACCAGGAGGGACAGTACCTCTGGAAACACCATATATTTT.

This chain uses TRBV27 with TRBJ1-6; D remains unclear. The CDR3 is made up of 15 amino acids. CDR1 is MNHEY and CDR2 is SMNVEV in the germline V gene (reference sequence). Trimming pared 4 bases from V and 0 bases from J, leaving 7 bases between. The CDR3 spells CASSSRSSYNSPLHF. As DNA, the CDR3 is TGTGCCAGCAGTTCAAGGAGCTCCTATAATTCACCCCTCCACTTT.

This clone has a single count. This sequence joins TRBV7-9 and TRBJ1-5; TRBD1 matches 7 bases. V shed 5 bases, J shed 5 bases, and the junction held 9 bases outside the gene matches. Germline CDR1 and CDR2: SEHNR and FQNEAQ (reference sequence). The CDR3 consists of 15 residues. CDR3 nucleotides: TGTGCCAGCAGCCCTACAGGGGCAGACCATCAGCCCCAGCATTTT. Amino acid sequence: CASSPTGADHQPQHF.

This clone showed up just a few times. CDR3 residues: CATAAGQESHEQYF. For the CDR3, the DNA is TGTGCCACTGCGGCGGGGCAGGAGTCCCACGAGCAGTACTTC. The rearrangement links TRBV6-9 to TRBJ2-7; possibly TRBD2 for D (6 bases). Germline V gene sequence: CDR1 MNHGY, CDR2 SVAAGI. Deletions cut 10 bases from V and 5 bases from J, with 21 bases between. This CDR3 has 14 amino acids.

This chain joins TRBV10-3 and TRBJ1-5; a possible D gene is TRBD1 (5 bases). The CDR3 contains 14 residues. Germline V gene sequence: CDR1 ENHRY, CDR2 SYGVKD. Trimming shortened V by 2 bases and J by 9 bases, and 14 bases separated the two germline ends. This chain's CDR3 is CAISEGVGPRPQHF. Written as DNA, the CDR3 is TGTGCCATCAGTGAGGGGGTGGGGCCTCGGCCCCAGCATTTT.

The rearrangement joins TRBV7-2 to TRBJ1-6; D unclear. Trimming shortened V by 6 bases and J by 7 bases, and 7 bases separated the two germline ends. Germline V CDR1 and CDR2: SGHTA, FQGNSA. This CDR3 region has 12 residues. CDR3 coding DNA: TGTGCCAGCAGTTTGCGGAATTCACCCCTCCACTTT. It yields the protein CASSLRNSPLHF. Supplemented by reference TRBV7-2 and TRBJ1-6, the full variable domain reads GAGVSQSPSNKVTEKGKDVELRCDPISGHTALYWYRQSLGQGLEFLIYFQGNSAPDKSGLPSDRFSAERTGGSVSTLTIQRTQQEDSAVYLCASSLRNSPLHFGNGTRLTVT.

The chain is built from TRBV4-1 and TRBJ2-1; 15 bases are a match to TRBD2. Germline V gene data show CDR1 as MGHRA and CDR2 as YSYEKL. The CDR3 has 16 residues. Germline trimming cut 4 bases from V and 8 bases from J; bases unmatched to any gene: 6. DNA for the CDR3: TGCGCCAGCAGCCCCCGGACTAGCGGGAGGGTAGATGAGCAGTTCTTC. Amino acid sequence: CASSPRTSGRVDEQFF.

The CDR3 DNA is TGTGCCAGCAGTGAAGAGGGGGCCATCACTGAAGCTTTCTTT. This codes for CASSEEGAITEAFF. The gene calls are TRBV2 and TRBJ1-1; 7 bases are a match to TRBD1. The CDR3 has 14 amino acids. J gave up 4 bases and V 1 base, and 3 bases lay outside the gene matches. Germline V gene lookup returns CDR1 SNHLY and CDR2 FYNNEI.

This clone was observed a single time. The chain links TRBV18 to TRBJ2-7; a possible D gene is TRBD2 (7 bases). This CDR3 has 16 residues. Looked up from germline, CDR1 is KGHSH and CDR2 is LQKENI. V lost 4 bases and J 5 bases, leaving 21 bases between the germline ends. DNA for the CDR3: TGTGCCAGCTCACGGGTGGGCGGGGGCTCTATGGACGAGCAGTACTTC. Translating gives CASSRVGGGSMDEQYF.

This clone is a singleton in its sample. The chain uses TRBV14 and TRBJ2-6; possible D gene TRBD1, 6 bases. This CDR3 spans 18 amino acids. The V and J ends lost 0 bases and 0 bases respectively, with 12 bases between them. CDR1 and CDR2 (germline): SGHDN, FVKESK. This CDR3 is CASSQDGQLLSGANVLTF. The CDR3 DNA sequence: TGTGCCAGCAGCCAAGACGGACAGCTCCTCTCTGGGGCCAACGTCCTGACTTTC.

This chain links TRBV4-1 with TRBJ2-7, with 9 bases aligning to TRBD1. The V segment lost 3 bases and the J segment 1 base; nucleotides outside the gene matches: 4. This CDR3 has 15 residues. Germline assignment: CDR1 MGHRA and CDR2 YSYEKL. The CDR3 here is CASSHLQGASYEQYF. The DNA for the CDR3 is TGCGCCAGCAGCCACTTACAGGGGGCGTCCTACGAGCAGTACTTC.

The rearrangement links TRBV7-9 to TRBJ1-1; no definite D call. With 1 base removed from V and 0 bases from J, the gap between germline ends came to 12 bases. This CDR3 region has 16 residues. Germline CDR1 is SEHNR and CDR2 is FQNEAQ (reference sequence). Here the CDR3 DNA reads TGTGCCAGCAGCTTAGGAGAGCGGGTTATGAACACTGAAGCTTTCTTT. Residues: CASSLGERVMNTEAFF.